The 30 T cell receptor beta chains below were found in one sample sequenced in a study of cytomegalovirus exposure and HLA in healthy donors. The PCR had 60 Vbeta and 13 Jbeta primers. Method: immunoSEQ multiplex PCR; TCRdb's copy keeps in-frame clones and lacks some. The sample's table shows tens of thousands of clones. Material: PBMCs. These receptors came from a woman aged 30 to 39 in good health and CMV-seronegative.

The chain employs TRBV9 and TRBJ2-7; 8 bases line up with TRBD2. CDR3 length: 15 residues. Germline V gene sequence: CDR1 SGDLS, CDR2 YYNGEE. V gave up 3 bases and J gave up 12 bases; unmatched junction bases: 17. The DNA for the CDR3 is TGTGCCAGCAGCGGAACCGGGACTAGTCTCCTCGGGTTGTACTTC. Protein product: CASSGTGTSLLGLYF.

The chain joins TRBV19 to TRBJ1-2; possible D gene TRBD1, 6 bases. This CDR3 has 13 residues. The ends were cut back, 1 base at V and 6 bases at J, with 9 bases in the middle. Germline V CDR1 and CDR2: LNHDA, SQIVND (reference sequence). The DNA for the CDR3 is TGTGCCAGTAGTATAGTGGGGGCCCATGGCTACACCTTC. It encodes CASSIVGAHGYTF.

The V gene is TRBV11-3, the J gene TRBJ2-1; D possibly corresponds to TRBD1 (5 bases). Per the germline V gene, CDR1 is SGHNT and CDR2 is YENEEA. The CDR3 is 13 residues long. Trimming took 1 base from V and 10 from J, leaving 11 bases between them. In DNA, the CDR3 is TGTGCCAGCAGCTTAGTAGGGGCAGGGGAGCAGTTCTTC. Its protein is CASSLVGAGEQFF.

The genes are TRBV30 and TRBJ1-1; unclear D gene. The CDR3 is made up of 13 amino acids. V was cut by 7 bases and J by 2 bases, with 14 bases left in between. Germline loops: CDR1 GTSNPN, CDR2 SVGIG (reference sequence). CDR3 bases: TGTGCCTTGGGGAGGACGTACAACACTGAAGCTTTCTTT. Encoded protein: CALGRTYNTEAFF.

The CDR3 loop reads CASSIRQLADSSGANVLTF. CDR3 DNA: TGTGCCAGCTCAATCCGACAGCTAGCGGATAGCTCTGGGGCCAACGTCCTGACTTTC. The gene calls are TRBV18 and TRBJ2-6; 7 nucleotides align to TRBD2. Germline values: CDR1 KGHSH, CDR2 LQKENI. Trimming took 5 bases from V and 0 from J; bases not matched to a gene: 13. The CDR3 is 19 amino acids.

The genes are TRBV18 and TRBJ2-7; the D gene is possibly TRBD2 (6 bases). The V gene's germline CDR1 is KGHSH and CDR2 LQKENI. V lost 3 bases and J 2 bases, leaving 20 bases between the germline ends. The CDR3 is 17 residues long. Here the CDR3 DNA reads TGTGCCAGCTCACCGGGACTGCGGACTCTTAGCGCCTACGAGCAGTACTTC. The encoded protein is CASSPGLRTLSAYEQYF.

The V gene is TRBV6-1, the J gene TRBJ2-7; 9 bases agree with TRBD1. CDR1 and CDR2 from the germline V gene are MNHNS and SASEGT. The CDR3 runs to 15 residues. J gave up 2 bases and V 6 bases, and 8 bases lay outside the gene matches. The CDR3 nucleotides are TGTGCCAGCAGACCCGACAGGGGGTCTCCCTACGAGCAGTACTTC. As protein: CASRPDRGSPYEQYF.

V gene TRBV11-2 combines with J gene TRBJ1-3, with a weak D call TRBD1 (5 bases). The CDR3 is 14 residues long. Germline CDR1 and CDR2: SGHAT and FQNNGV. Trimming removed 0 bases at V and 4 bases at J, with 7 bases between. The CDR3 bases are TGTGCCAGCAGCTTAGACCGGACAGGAAACACCATATATTTT. This translates into CASSLDRTGNTIYF.

The chain employs TRBV6-6 and TRBJ2-7; 7 bases fit TRBD1. The V segment lost 4 bases and the J segment 2 bases; nucleotides outside the gene matches: 8. The germline V gene has CDR1 MNHNY and CDR2 SVGAGI (reference sequence). The CDR3 spans 15 residues. CDR3 protein: CASSSRGQSAYEQYF. The CDR3 DNA reads TGTGCCAGCAGTTCTCGGGGACAGTCCGCCTACGAGCAGTACTTC.

V gene TRBV19 combines with J gene TRBJ1-5; D gene unclear. CDR3 length equals 13 residues. The V gene lost 4 bases and the J gene lost 7 bases, with 11 bases spanning the gap. From germline, CDR1 is LNHDA and CDR2 SQIVND (reference sequence). This chain's CDR3 is CASSTDTRQPQHF. CDR3 bases: TGTGCCAGTAGTACCGACACACGGCAGCCCCAGCATTTT.

The genes are TRBV29-1 and TRBJ2-6, with D possibly being TRBD2 (5 bases). The CDR3 length is 16 residues. CDR1 SQVTM and CDR2 ANQGSEA come from the germline V gene. V was trimmed by 4 bases and J by 0 bases, leaving 13 bases between them. CDR3 protein: CSVVAGVNSGANVLTF. CDR3 nucleotide sequence: TGCAGCGTTGTGGCCGGGGTCAACTCTGGGGCCAACGTCCTGACTTTC.

This rearrangement joins TRBV10-2 to TRBJ2-7; TRBD2 agrees at 9 bases. V gave up 5 bases and J gave up 4 bases; unmatched junction bases: 6. CDR3 length: 14 residues. Looked up from germline, CDR1 is WSHSY and CDR2 is SAAADI. CDR3 nucleotide sequence: TGCGCCAGCAGTCCCTTCGCGGGAGGGTACGAGCAGTACTTC. Protein: CASSPFAGGYEQYF.

This chain connects TRBV27 to TRBJ2-7; 10 nucleotides align to TRBD2. V lost 7 bases, J lost 4 bases, and 10 bases stayed unmatched. The CDR3 sequence is 15 residues long. Germline CDR1 is MNHEY and CDR2 is SMNVEV (reference sequence). This CDR3 is CASIPSAGGPYEQYF. The CDR3 nucleotides read TGTGCCAGCATCCCATCAGCGGGAGGGCCGTACGAGCAGTACTTC.

The rearrangement joins TRBV6-5 to TRBJ2-7; D is possibly TRBD2 (5 bases). Deletions cut 8 bases from V and 6 bases from J, with 20 bases between. Germline assignment: CDR1 MNHEY and CDR2 SVGAGI. The CDR3 length is 14 residues. Written as DNA, the CDR3 is TGTGCCAGCCGGTCAGCGGCAACAGCGTTCGAGCAGTACTTC. It codes for CASRSAATAFEQYF.

The rearrangement joins TRBV2 to TRBJ1-1, with D perhaps TRBD1 (6 bases). Germline assignment: CDR1 SNHLY and CDR2 FYNNEI. This CDR3 is built from 14 residues. Trimming left V 8 bases short and J 5 bases short, with 18 bases between. The CDR3: CASSPPTGLTEAFF. The DNA of the CDR3 is TGTGCCAGCTCCCCCCCCACAGGGTTAACTGAAGCTTTCTTT.

The chain is built from TRBV5-1 and TRBJ2-7; D might be TRBD1 (5 bases). Germline CDR1 SGHRS, CDR2 YFSETQ. V was cut by 0 bases and J by 6 bases, with 16 bases left in between. This CDR3 contains 15 residues. CDR3 sequence (DNA): TGCGCCAGCAGCTTGGGACAGTCAAGCGTTTCCGAGCAGTACTTC. It encodes CASSLGQSSVSEQYF.

On this clone itself: The same CDR3 arises from other DNA sequences in this sample as well. The CDR3 sequence: CASSLGTGNQPQHF. For the CDR3, the DNA is TGTGCCAGCAGCTTAGGGACAGGCAATCAGCCCCAGCATTTT. The chain joins TRBV7-9 to TRBJ1-5, with D perhaps TRBD1 (6 bases). Germline V gives CDR1 SEHNR, CDR2 FQNEAQ (reference sequence). V was cut by 1 base and J by 2 bases, with 6 bases left in between. The CDR3 consists of 14 residues.

This chain joins TRBV11-3 and TRBJ2-7; 12 bases align to TRBD2. Trimming took 4 bases from V and 1 from J; bases not matched to a gene: 5. CDR3 length: 16 residues. Germline values: CDR1 SGHNT, CDR2 YENEEA. For the CDR3, the DNA is TGTGCCAGCAGCTCGACTAGCGGGAGTGGTTCCTACGAGCAGTACTTC. Amino acids: CASSSTSGSGSYEQYF.

V usage is TRBV5-1 and J usage is TRBJ2-3; a possible D gene is TRBD2 (5 bases). The CDR3 has 14 residues. Germline V lookup: CDR1 SGHRS, CDR2 YFSETQ. Between the trimmed V and J ends, which lost 1 base and 5 bases, there was a span of 11 bases. CDR3 bases: TGCGCCAGCAGCTTGAGGAGGTGGGGAGATACGCAGTATTTT. Amino acid sequence: CASSLRRWGDTQYF.

The chain employs TRBV6-5 and TRBJ1-2; perhaps TRBD1 as D (5 bases). The V and J ends lost 6 bases and 3 bases respectively, with 14 bases between them. The CDR3 is 14 amino acids. Germline V gene lookup returns CDR1 MNHEY and CDR2 SVGAGI. CDR3 sequence (DNA): TGTGCCAGCAGCCGAGCCGGGACTGACTATGGCTACACCTTC. This encodes CASSRAGTDYGYTF.

The CDR3, as DNA: TGCAGCGTTGAAGTTTTAGCGGGTCGCACAGATACGCAGTATTTT. This codes for CSVEVLAGRTDTQYF. The chain recombines TRBV29-1 with TRBJ2-3, with 7 bases lining up with TRBD2. V lost 1 base, J lost 1 base, and 5 bases stayed unmatched. The CDR3 has 15 amino acids. Germline V lookup: CDR1 SQVTM, CDR2 ANQGSEA.

The chain links TRBV6-9 to TRBJ2-7, with TRBD2 matching 7 bases. Germline CDR1 MNHGY, CDR2 SVAAGI. Trimming removed 6 bases from V and 3 bases from J; junction bases left unmatched: 8. This CDR3 has 14 amino acids. DNA for the CDR3: TGTGCCAGCAGCGGACTAGTGAGAATCTACGAGCAGTACTTC. The encoded protein is CASSGLVRIYEQYF.

The V and J genes are TRBV19 and TRBJ2-3, with TRBD2 matching 12 bases. Germline CDR1 LNHDA, CDR2 SQIVND (reference sequence). Trimming cost V 3 bases and J 1 base; bases outside gene matches: 2. The CDR3 extends over 16 amino acids. In nucleotides, the CDR3 is TGTGCCAGTAGTATTCGACTAGCGGGAGGCACAGATACGCAGTATTTT. As protein: CASSIRLAGGTDTQYF.

The chain links TRBV7-3 to TRBJ2-2; TRBD1 agrees at 9 bases. Germline values: CDR1 SGHTA, CDR2 FQGTGA. This CDR3 has 15 residues. The trim removed 1 base at V and 4 bases at J, leaving 1 base unmatched. CDR3 in amino acids: CASSLNRGRTGELFF. The CDR3 DNA reads as TGTGCCAGCAGCTTAAACAGGGGGCGCACCGGGGAGCTGTTTTTT.

The chain couples TRBV4-1 to TRBJ2-5, with D possibly TRBD1 on 6 matching bases. The CDR3 totals 15 residues. The germline CDR1 and CDR2 sequences are MGHRA and YSYEKL. V dropped 4 bases and J dropped 4 bases, with 16 bases sitting between them. CDR3 coding DNA: TGCGCCAGCAGCCCAACACAGGGCGTCGGAGAGACCCAGTACTTC. Protein product: CASSPTQGVGETQYF.

The V and J genes are TRBV5-1 and TRBJ1-1; 8 positions match TRBD1. Germline V gives CDR1 SGHRS, CDR2 YFSETQ. Trimming took 3 bases from V and 0 from J; bases not matched to a gene: 4. This CDR3 is 15 amino acids long. CDR3 region: CASSSRTGLNTEAFF. CDR3 in DNA: TGCGCCAGCAGCTCCAGGACAGGGCTGAACACTGAAGCTTTCTTT.

This chain connects TRBV5-5 to TRBJ1-2, with a weak D call TRBD1 (5 bases). Trimming removed 3 bases from V and 0 bases from J, with 18 bases in between. The CDR3 is 17 residues long. The germline V gene has CDR1 SGHKS and CDR2 YYEKEE (reference sequence). In DNA form, the CDR3 reads TGTGCCAGCAGCTCCCACCAGGGAACGAACACTAACTATGGCTACACCTTC. Its protein product is CASSSHQGTNTNYGYTF.

J is TRBJ2-3 and V is TRBV29-1; weak D call: TRBD1 (6 bases). V was pared by 5 bases and J by 0 bases, with 12 bases between. The germline V gene has CDR1 SQVTM and CDR2 ANQGSEA. The CDR3 has 14 residues. CDR3 residues: CSVKNRDSTDTQYF. The CDR3 region has the DNA TGCAGCGTTAAAAACAGGGATAGCACAGATACGCAGTATTTT.

The chain couples TRBV7-2 to TRBJ1-5; D might be TRBD1 (5 bases). CDR1 and CDR2 from the germline V gene are SGHTA and FQGNSA. V dropped 0 bases and J dropped 0 bases, with 9 bases sitting between them. This CDR3 comprises 16 residues. The CDR3 loop reads CASSLAPGYSNQPQHF. CDR3 bases: TGTGCCAGCAGCTTAGCCCCAGGGTATAGCAATCAGCCCCAGCATTTT.

The chain joins TRBV14 to TRBJ2-1; D may be TRBD2 (5 bases). V was shortened by 0 bases and J by 7 bases, with 10 bases between the two germline ends. The CDR3 is 14 residues long. Germline lookup yields CDR1 SGHDN and CDR2 FVKESK. CDR3 in DNA: TGTGCCAGCAGCCAAGATTTGAGGGTGAATGAGCAGTTCTTC. This sequence encodes CASSQDLRVNEQFF. The full variable domain, rest sourced from reference TRBV14 and TRBJ2-1, is EAGVTQFPSHSVIEKGQTVTLRCDPISGHDNLYWYRRVMGKEIKFLLHFVKESKQDESGMPNNRFLAERTGGTYSTLKVQPAELEDSGVYFCASSQDLRVNEQFFGPGTRLTVL.